The rows below give T cell receptor beta chains drawn from one sample of a study of radiation and T cells in renal cell carcinoma. TCRdb's table, derived via immunoSEQ multiplex PCR, lists solely in-frame clones and lacks some. The repertoire holds about 91,000 clones, with 65% to 85% as singletons. The sequencing here drew on blood, taken from a patient whose treatment included radiotherapy and nephrectomy. All receptors come from a man aged 60-69 years with renal cell carcinoma. CDR3s include the opening cysteine and the closing phenylalanine or tryptophan.

j_call | v_call | cdr3_aa
TRBJ1-5 | TRBV9 | CASSAGTGGGQPQHF
TRBJ1-2 | TRBV6-5 | CASAPLTHYGYTF
TRBJ2-7 | TRBV29-1 | CSVGQGRGYEQYF
TRBJ2-7 | TRBV5-5 | CASSTGLAEYEQYF
TRBJ2-1 | TRBV28 | CATSGSSSYNEQFF
TRBJ2-7 | TRBV21-1 | CASSNAAYEQYF
TRBJ2-1 | TRBV11-2 | CASSSVTNEQFF
TRBJ2-1 | TRBV15 | CATPGTSGGNEQFF
TRBJ2-5 | TRBV6-6 | CASSYSPTESETQYF
TRBJ1-1 | TRBV25-1 | CASSGGLNTEAFF
TRBJ2-7 | TRBV10-2 | CASSLTGDSYEQYF
TRBJ2-7 | TRBV9 | CASSPSPSDNYEQYF
TRBJ2-7 | TRBV6-5 | CASSYQTRNSHEQYF
TRBJ2-7 | TRBV18 | CASSPSDYEQYF
TRBJ2-7 | TRBV5-3 | CARSLGLAGAQYEQYF
TRBJ1-4 | TRBV28 | CASSLLQINEKLFF
TRBJ1-1 | TRBV5-5 | CASSFVGQEAFF
TRBJ2-7 | TRBV7-2 | CASSTRQGWYEQYF
TRBJ2-1 | TRBV28 | CASTEDYSNEQFF
TRBJ2-5 | TRBV9 | CASSAAGGGEETQYF
TRBJ1-2 | TRBV6-1 | CASSESRQGGSGYGYTF
TRBJ2-7 | TRBV10-2 | CASERGQMAGQYF
TRBJ2-3 | TRBV14 | CASKPTSGRTTDTQYF
TRBJ2-3 | TRBV7-8 | CASSLGLGYTDTQYF
TRBJ2-5 | TRBV2 | CASSLERGPTETQYF
TRBJ1-2 | TRBV7-9 | CASSLTLPGRENTF
TRBJ1-1 | TRBV9 | CASSVDAGTTEAFF
TRBJ2-5 | TRBV11-2 | CASSSDRLAGGETQYF
TRBJ2-2 | TRBV6-1 | CASSVSGARDTGELFF
TRBJ1-2 | TRBV15 | CATSSEGEGDGYTF
TRBJ2-3 | TRBV4-1 | CASSQGLAGPTDTQYF
TRBJ1-1 | TRBV29-1 | CSAQRGTEAFF
TRBJ2-7 | TRBV14 | CASSPANGEQYF
TRBJ1-1 | TRBV5-4 | CASSLGGLNTEAFF
TRBJ2-7 | TRBV5-1 | CASSFGSPRPPRDRGAYEQYF
TRBJ2-7 | TRBV10-1 | CASSGPGQGTEQYF
TRBJ1-3 | TRBV7-9 | CASSSQGSGNTIYF
TRBJ2-5 | TRBV7-9 | CASSLSSGKETQYF
TRBJ1-4 | TRBV7-9 | CASSLEVKLFF
TRBJ2-7 | TRBV27 | CASSLGRASYEQYF
TRBJ2-7 | TRBV5-6 | CASSLGALRPEGEQYF
TRBJ1-2 | TRBV28 | CASSSPTAGYTF
TRBJ2-2 | TRBV5-1 | CASSLDGRMAGELFF
TRBJ1-2 | TRBV19 | CASSHTTGYYGYTF
TRBJ1-5 | TRBV30 | CAWSDRGLNQPQHF
TRBJ2-7 | TRBV27 | CASSFSGRGEQYF
TRBJ2-7 | TRBV19 | CASSSVGRTYEQYF
TRBJ2-7 | TRBV5-1 | CASSPGTGGGGEQYF
TRBJ1-3 | TRBV20-1 | CSASGNTIYF
TRBJ2-7 | TRBV21-1 | CASSPWTSGRCVEVLSTYEQYF
TRBJ2-7 | TRBV19 | CASTPTSGAPYEQYF
TRBJ2-7 | TRBV5-1 | CASGLAGAEQYF
TRBJ1-5 | TRBV5-6 | CASSLHGGSNQPQHF